Detailed here is one TCR beta chain. The CDR3 length is 14 residues. Germline-derived CDR1 and CDR2 are MDHEN and SYDVKM. V lost 8 bases and J lost 2, with 13 bases in between. The data stem from a study of control samples from healthy donors and cancer patients. Method: immunoSEQ multiplex PCR; TCRdb's copy keeps in-frame clones and lacks some. The sample holds tens of thousands of clones, 93% seen once. The genes are TRBV28 and TRBJ1-5, with D possibly being TRBD1 (6 bases). Sequenced: PBMCs. This TCR was recovered from a woman aged 50 to 60 with head and neck cancer. The CDR3 protein is CASQGHEGNQPQHF. The CDR3 DNA is TGTGCCAGCCAGGGACACGAGGGCAATCAGCCCCAGCATTTT.